The next 32 T cell receptor beta chains were all read from a single sample in a study of T cells in Graves' hyperthyroidism and ophthalmopathy. What was amplified from RNA transcripts were TCR beta CDR3 regions. With the HTBI primer set, the TCR CDR3 went through a first round of RT-PCR. Via MiXCR, TCRdb re-called the multiplex PCR reads, giving one row per CDR3 protein. This table has a few hundred thousand distinct CDR3 sequences, 13% appearing once. Material for sequencing was blood. The receptors were sampled from a man younger than 40 with Graves' hyperthyroidism that later progressed to Graves' ophthalmopathy.

The table lists this clonotype with many counts. The V and J genes are TRBV27 and TRBJ2-3, with TRBD1 matching 7 bases. Germline CDR1 MNHEY, CDR2 SMNVEV (reference sequence). V dropped 7 bases and J dropped 1; count of bases not matched to a gene: 5. CDR3 length: 14 amino acids. Here the CDR3 DNA reads TGTGCCAGCAAAGGACAGGTTGGCACAGATACGCAGTATTTT. It specifies CASKGQVGTDTQYF.

This clonotype has only a few counts. The CDR3 loop is CASSVAGLDTIYF. The DNA for the CDR3 is TGTGCCAGCAGTGTAGCGGGGCTAGACACCATATATTTT. The J gene is TRBJ1-3, the V gene TRBV2, with a tentative D call TRBD1 (5 bases). CDR1 and CDR2 (germline): SNHLY, FYNNEI. This CDR3 region has 13 residues. V was cut by 4 bases and J by 8 bases, with 12 bases left in between.

V is TRBV20-1 and J is TRBJ2-7; tentatively, D is TRBD1 (6 bases). The CDR3 length is 13 residues. The V gene lost 5 bases and the J gene lost 3 bases, with 14 bases spanning the gap. Looked up from germline, CDR1 is DFQATT and CDR2 is SNEGSKA (reference sequence). The CDR3 region is CSAYGGQSYEQYF. The CDR3 nucleotides are TGCAGTGCTTACGGCGGACAGAGCTACGAGCAGTACTTC.

In its sample, this clonotype was seen many times. The chain has TRBV12-5 and TRBJ2-7, with 14 bases identical to TRBD2. CDR1 and CDR2 from the germline V gene are LGHNT and FRNRAP. The junction had 8 bases not matched to a gene; V was cut back by 5 bases and J by 2 bases. The CDR3 loop spans 17 amino acids. The CDR3 sequence is CASGLGTSGGPPYEQYF. The CDR3, as DNA: TGTGCTAGTGGTCTCGGGACTAGCGGGGGTCCCCCCTACGAGCAGTACTTC.

This clonotype was recorded at least ten times. The chain uses TRBV29-1 and TRBJ2-7, with D unresolved. This CDR3 has 11 amino acids. Trimming shortened V by 6 bases and J by 0 bases, and 6 bases separated the two germline ends. Germline lookup yields CDR1 SQVTM and CDR2 ANQGSEA. The CDR3, as DNA: TGCAGCGTGGAGAGCTCCTACGAGCAGTACTTC. Amino acids: CSVESSYEQYF.

V gene TRBV4-1 combines with J gene TRBJ2-3; D remains unclear. Germline CDR1 reads MGHRA; CDR2 reads YSYEKL. Trimming left V 3 bases short and J 6 bases short, with 13 bases between. CDR3 length: 14 amino acids. CDR3 protein: CASSHAQRPDTQYF. The CDR3 DNA sequence: TGCGCCAGCAGCCACGCACAGAGGCCGGATACGCAGTATTTT.

This chain joins TRBV13 and TRBJ2-2; TRBD1 agrees at 7 bases. J gave up 3 bases and V 5 bases, and 6 bases lay outside the gene matches. The CDR3 covers 15 residues. The germline CDR1 and CDR2 sequences are PRHDT and FYEKMQ (reference sequence). The CDR3 nucleotides are TGTGCCAGCAGCATCGGGACAGCAGACACCGGGGAGCTGTTTTTT. This codes for CASSIGTADTGELFF.

This clonotype showed up many times. The chain employs TRBV12-3 or TRBV12-4 and TRBJ2-5; D is perhaps TRBD1 (5 bases). The CDR3 consists of 15 residues. Trimming cost V 1 base and J 2 bases, with 11 bases left between them. This CDR3 reads CASSLEPTAQETQYF. DNA of the CDR3: TGTGCCAGCAGTTTAGAACCGACAGCACAAGAGACCCAGTACTTC.

In its sample, this clonotype was seen many times. V is TRBV7-2 and J is TRBJ2-1, with TRBD2 matching 12 bases. After removal of 6 bases from V and 9 bases from J, the junction contained 3 bases not matched to a gene. The CDR3 runs to 13 residues. CDR1 SGHTA and CDR2 FQGNSA come from the germline V gene. CDR3 residues: CASSWTSGAEQFF. CDR3 nucleotides: TGTGCCAGCAGTTGGACTAGCGGGGCTGAGCAGTTCTTC.

The chain links TRBV29-1 to TRBJ1-2; D call uncertain. V shed 0 bases and J shed 5 bases, with 13 bases lying between them. This CDR3 region has 14 residues. Germline V gives CDR1 SQVTM, CDR2 ANQGSEA. The CDR3 here is CSVEDLKIPYGYTF. Here the CDR3 DNA reads TGCAGCGTTGAAGATCTGAAGATCCCGTATGGCTACACCTTC.

The J gene is TRBJ1-1, the V gene TRBV6-6; no clear D gene. The length of the CDR3 is 15 residues. The germline CDR1 and CDR2 sequences are MNHNY and SVGAGI (reference sequence). Trimming removed 0 bases from V and 0 bases from J, with 8 bases in between. The CDR3 coding sequence is TGTGCCAGCAGTTACTCCAGGCAGATGAACACTGAAGCTTTCTTT. The encoded protein is CASSYSRQMNTEAFF.

This clonotype was seen many times. The chain has TRBV28 and TRBJ1-1; weak D call: TRBD1 (5 bases). The germline V gene has CDR1 MDHEN and CDR2 SYDVKM. The CDR3 has 14 amino acids. The germline V and J ends were trimmed by 2 bases and 4 bases, with 11 bases remaining between them. CDR3 DNA sequence: TGTGCCAGCAGTTTAACTTCAGGGCCCACTGAAGCTTTCTTT. This encodes CASSLTSGPTEAFF.

This clonotype was recorded a few times. The chain links TRBV7-9 to TRBJ1-2, with D perhaps matching TRBD1 (6 bases). Trimming left V 5 bases short and J 2 bases short, with 18 bases between. Germline lookup yields CDR1 SEHNR and CDR2 FQNEAQ (reference sequence). CDR3 size: 16 residues. In DNA, the CDR3 is TGTGCCAGCAGCCAGTTCGGGGGGGGCAGAAACTATGGCTACACCTTC. This translates into CASSQFGGGRNYGYTF.

This chain joins TRBV10-3 and TRBJ2-7; D is tentatively TRBD1 or TRBD2 (5 bases each). The CDR3 is 13 amino acids. CDR1 and CDR2 (germline): ENHRY, SYGVKD. Trimming left V 10 bases short and J 6 bases short, with 19 bases between. CDR3: CATFPGRTGEQYF. CDR3 in DNA: TGTGCCACCTTCCCGGGACGGACCGGCGAGCAGTACTTC.

Turning to this clonotype: This may stem from a read error, because a much larger clone lies one nucleotide away. J is TRBJ2-5 and V is TRBV28; tentatively, D is TRBD2 (7 bases). This CDR3 has 14 amino acids. Trimming pared 4 bases from V and 5 bases from J, leaving 14 bases between. Germline CDR1 and CDR2: MDHEN and SYDVKM. The DNA of the CDR3 is TGTGCCAGCAGTTACTCCGGGGGGCCGGAGACCCAGTACTTC. As protein: CASSYSGGPETQYF.

This clonotype was counted many times. The chain joins TRBV15 to TRBJ1-5, with 9 nucleotides matching TRBD1. With 4 bases clipped from V and 4 bases from J, the junction kept 5 bases outside the gene matches. Germline loops: CDR1 LNHNV, CDR2 YYDKDF (reference sequence). The CDR3 is 15 residues long. CDR3 DNA sequence: TGTGCCACCAGCACGGACAGGGGCCGAAATCAGCCCCAGCATTTT. This translates into CATSTDRGRNQPQHF.

This clonotype was detected a few times. The chain joins TRBV7-2 to TRBJ2-5; no firm D call. Deletions cut 5 bases from V and 4 bases from J, with 11 bases between. Germline CDR1 reads SGHTA; CDR2 reads FQGNSA. The CDR3 consists of 13 residues. DNA for the CDR3: TGTGCCAGCAGCCTAGGGTATCGAGAGACCCAGTACTTC. Translated, it gives CASSLGYRETQYF.

This clonotype was found a few times. CDR3: CASSYSSRVGQPQHF. The CDR3 DNA follows: TGTGCCAGCAGTTACTCGAGCAGGGTAGGTCAGCCCCAGCATTTT. V and J are TRBV6-2 or TRBV6-3 and TRBJ1-5; a weak D match, TRBD1 (5 bases). The CDR3 sequence is 15 residues long. Germline CDR1 reads MNHEY; CDR2 reads SVGEGT. V was pared by 0 bases and J by 6 bases, with 12 bases between.

This clonotype has ten or more counts. The chain is built from TRBV6-1 and TRBJ2-7; the match to TRBD1 covers 7 bases. The CDR3 runs to 14 residues. Unmatched junction bases numbered 7, after V lost 3 bases and J lost 5 bases. Germline lookup yields CDR1 MNHNS and CDR2 SASEGT. CDR3 coding DNA: TGTGCCAGCAGTGAGCAGGGGGAGTTGGACGAGCAGTACTTC. This encodes CASSEQGELDEQYF.

Concerning this clonotype itself: A clone one base away is much larger, so this may be a read error. V is TRBV7-6 and J is TRBJ2-5; 8 bases are shared with TRBD2. This CDR3 has 13 residues. J was trimmed by 1 base and V by 10 bases; bases with no gene match: 5. Germline lookup yields CDR1 SGHVS and CDR2 FNYEAQ. CDR3: CATSGGTQETQYF. CDR3 bases: TGTGCCACCTCGGGGGGGACCCAAGAGACCCAGTACTTC.

This clonotype was counted a few times. The V and J genes are TRBV6-2 or TRBV6-3 and TRBJ1-3; TRBD1 might be the D (6 bases). With 7 bases removed from V and 9 bases from J, the gap between germline ends came to 22 bases. The CDR3 is 15 residues long. Looked up from germline, CDR1 is MNHEY and CDR2 is SVGEGT. CDR3 sequence (DNA): TGTGCCAGCACCCAGGGGCCCGCCGGAGGTCGCACCATATATTTT. Its protein product is CASTQGPAGGRTIYF.

This clonotype has just a few counts. V is TRBV5-1 and J is TRBJ2-1; 8 nucleotides line up with TRBD2. The trim removed 1 base at V and 0 bases at J, leaving 0 bases unmatched. The germline CDR1 and CDR2 sequences are SGHRS and YFSETQ. This CDR3 has 15 residues. The CDR3 DNA reads TGCGCCAGCAGCTTGACTAGCGGCTCCTACAATGAGCAGTTCTTC. It translates to CASSLTSGSYNEQFF.

The rearrangement joins TRBV6-5 to TRBJ2-7; D not certain. Germline CDR1 reads MNHEY; CDR2 reads SVGAGI. CDR3 length: 15 amino acids. V lost 2 bases, J lost 0 bases, and 11 bases lay in between. CDR3 amino acids: CASSYNGYSSYEQYF. CDR3 bases: TGTGCCAGCAGTTACAACGGGTACTCCTCCTACGAGCAGTACTTC.

This clonotype was observed many times. The chain combines TRBV2 with TRBJ2-7; D is uncertain. CDR1 SNHLY and CDR2 FYNNEI come from the germline V gene. The V end lost 8 bases, the J end lost 4 bases, and 3 bases lay between the germline ends. The CDR3 is made up of 9 amino acids. The CDR3 spells CASGYEQYF. CDR3 nucleotides: TGTGCCAGCGGGTACGAGCAGTACTTC. Full variable domain (outside the CDR3, taken from reference TRBV2 and TRBJ2-7): EPEVTQTPSHQVTQMGQEVILRCVPISNHLYFYWYRQILGQKVEFLVSFYNNEISEKSEIFDDQFSVERPDGSNFTLKIRSTKLEDSAMYFCASGYEQYFGPGTRLTVT.

This clonotype was picked up many times. The J gene is TRBJ1-4, the V gene TRBV4-1, with 8 bases matching TRBD1. The CDR3 length is 18 residues. With 4 bases clipped from V and 3 bases from J, the junction kept 13 bases outside the gene matches. Looked up from germline, CDR1 is MGHRA and CDR2 is YSYEKL. The CDR3 sequence: CASSRPGQERVANEKLFF. The CDR3 DNA sequence: TGCGCCAGCAGCCGCCCGGGACAGGAGAGGGTGGCTAATGAAAAACTGTTTTTT.

Notes on this clonotype: At one end the junction does not follow the germline gene, possibly because of a read error. V and J are TRBV7-7 and TRBJ2-2, with 13 nucleotides matching TRBD2. From germline, CDR1 is SSHAT and CDR2 FNYEAQ (reference sequence). This CDR3 contains 17 residues. The CDR3 loop is CASSPRGGLAGAGELFF. CDR3 nucleotides: TGTGCTAGCAGCCCTCGGGGAGGACTAGCGGGGGCCGGGGAGCTGTTTTTT.

In this sample, this clonotype turned up many times. The chain has TRBV7-9 and TRBJ1-1; no firm D call. V gave up 2 bases and J gave up 1 base, with 11 bases separating them. The CDR3 runs to 15 residues. The V gene's germline CDR1 is SEHNR and CDR2 FQNEAQ (reference sequence). In DNA form, the CDR3 reads TGTGCCAGCAGCTTAACAAGGGCGCGGAACACTGAAGCTTTCTTT. As protein: CASSLTRARNTEAFF.

This clonotype has just a few counts. The chain uses TRBV20-1 and TRBJ1-6, with D uncertain. Germline V gives CDR1 DFQATT, CDR2 SNEGSKA (reference sequence). This CDR3 spans 13 amino acids. V lost 0 bases and J 9 bases, leaving 9 bases between the germline ends. The CDR3 reads CSARDPGSSPLHF. The CDR3 DNA is TGCAGTGCTAGAGATCCGGGCAGTTCACCCCTCCACTTT.

J is TRBJ1-1 and V is TRBV2, with 8 bases aligning to TRBD1. The germline V gene encodes CDR1 SNHLY and CDR2 FYNNEI. This CDR3 has 16 amino acids. V lost 2 bases to trimming and J lost 3 bases; unmatched junction nucleotides: 8. The CDR3 reads CASSEWGQGAHTEAFF. The CDR3 nucleotides are TGTGCCAGCAGTGAATGGGGTCAGGGGGCGCACACTGAAGCTTTCTTT.

This clonotype was recorded a few times. This chain links TRBV20-1 with TRBJ1-6; the D gene is possibly TRBD1 (5 bases). The germline CDR1 and CDR2 sequences are DFQATT and SNEGSKA (reference sequence). CDR3 length equals 14 residues. V lost 2 bases and J 9 bases, leaving 14 bases between the germline ends. For the CDR3, the DNA is TGCAGTGCTAGACGAGGGGCTGGCGGTTCACCCCTCCACTTT. It translates to CSARRGAGGSPLHF.

The chain recombines TRBV29-1 with TRBJ2-2, with 8 bases aligning to TRBD1. Germline CDR1 is SQVTM and CDR2 is ANQGSEA. Trimming cost V 6 bases and J 3 bases; bases outside gene matches: 0. This CDR3 contains 12 residues. The CDR3 here is CSVTGDTGELFF. Here the CDR3 DNA reads TGCAGCGTGACAGGGGACACCGGGGAGCTGTTTTTT.

In the case of this clonotype: Given a much more abundant clone one base away, this may be a read error. The CDR3 nucleotides read TGTGCCAGCAGGGACGGGACAGCTATGCTTAGTGAAAAACTGTTTTTT. It yields the protein CASRDGTAMLSEKLFF. V and J are TRBV2 and TRBJ1-4, with 7 nucleotides matching TRBD1. V lost 6 bases and J lost 7; bases outside the gene matches: 14. Per the germline V gene, CDR1 is SNHLY and CDR2 is FYNNEI. The CDR3 length is 16 residues.